This T cell receptor (beta chain) was sequenced for a study of T cell responses to AZD1222 COVID-19 vaccine. Only in-frame clones appear in the TCRdb table, and some are missing; sequencing was by immunoSEQ multiplex PCR. The sample carries some 150,000 clones, 85% to 95% recorded once. V dropped 3 bases and J dropped 8; count of bases not matched to a gene: 6. Germline CDR1 and CDR2: SGHNT and YYREEE (reference sequence). The CDR3 is made up of 15 amino acids. This chain links TRBV5-4 with TRBJ2-1; 12 nucleotides match TRBD1. The specimen was peripheral blood, collected on day 0 of MenACWY control vaccination. The source of this sequence is an adult in good health. In DNA, the CDR3 is TGTGCCAGCAGCTCGCCGGGACAGGGGGCCGATGAGCAGTTCTTC. Protein product: CASSSPGQGADEQFF.